A single sample gave rise to the 9 T cell receptor beta chains below, sequenced in a study of T-cell reconstitution after alpha-beta-depleted transplantation in children. Unique molecular identifiers were used in preparing the TCRbeta library. TCRdb fed the PCR reads into MiXCR, producing one record per CDR3 protein. The sample comprises some 500,000 distinct CDR3 sequences, about 16% of which are singletons, and roughly 3.3% rests with the top ten. Sequenced material: PBMCs from the stem cell graft donor, taken from the stem cell graft. These receptors were taken from a human donor who donated a stem cell graft to a child with acute lymphoblastic leukemia.

This chain joins TRBV5-8 and TRBJ2-1, with 9 bases identical to TRBD1. Germline V CDR1 and CDR2: SGHTS, YDEGEE. This CDR3 contains 16 residues. J lost 8 bases, V lost 2 bases, and 11 bases had no gene match. The CDR3 here is CASSLPPGTGSYEQFF. Here the CDR3 DNA reads TGTGCCAGCAGCTTACCCCCCGGGACAGGGTCATATGAGCAGTTCTTC.

V is TRBV5-1 and J is TRBJ2-5; the D gene is possibly TRBD1 (6 bases). Trimming pared 0 bases from V and 6 bases from J, leaving 12 bases between. The CDR3 runs 14 residues. Germline-derived CDR1 and CDR2 are SGHRS and YFSETQ. Here the CDR3 reads CASSLVGRDKTQYF. In nucleotides, the CDR3 is TGCGCCAGCAGCTTGGTCGGCAGGGACAAGACCCAGTACTTC.

The chain is built from TRBV20-1 and TRBJ2-5; TRBD2 aligns across 9 bases. After removal of 5 bases from V and 4 bases from J, the junction contained 8 bases not matched to a gene. Germline CDR1 is DFQATT and CDR2 is SNEGSKA (reference sequence). The CDR3 has 14 residues. The CDR3 coding sequence is TGCAGTGCTTCAACGCTAGCGGGACGAGAGACCCAGTACTTC. Its protein product is CSASTLAGRETQYF.

V is TRBV20-1 and J is TRBJ2-1, with D unresolved. CDR3 length equals 15 residues. V lost 0 bases and J lost 0, with 9 bases in between. In germline, CDR1 is DFQATT, CDR2 SNEGSKA (reference sequence). In DNA, the CDR3 is TGCAGTGCTAGAGAAGAGAGGAGCTCCTACAATGAGCAGTTCTTC. Translated, it gives CSAREERSSYNEQFF.

Only a few counts were recorded for this clonotype. The chain employs TRBV5-1 and TRBJ1-2, with D possibly matching TRBD1 (5 bases). With 4 bases removed from V and 4 bases from J, the gap between germline ends came to 17 bases. The CDR3 is 15 residues long. Germline CDR1 reads SGHRS; CDR2 reads YFSETQ. This CDR3 is CASSAGRGATYGYTF. The DNA of the CDR3 is TGCGCCAGCAGCGCGGGTCGGGGCGCGACCTATGGCTACACCTTC. Variable domain in full (rest from reference TRBV5-1 and TRBJ1-2): KAGVTQTPRYLIKTRGQQVTLSCSPISGHRSVSWYQQTPGQGLQFLFEYFSETQRNKGNFPGRFSGRQFSNSRSEMNVSTLELGDSALYLCASSAGRGATYGYTFGSGTRLTVV.

The table lists this clonotype with a few counts. The V call is TRBV20-1, the J call TRBJ2-3; TRBD1 is a possible D gene (5 bases). Trimming removed 5 bases at V and 4 bases at J, with 10 bases between. The V gene's germline CDR1 is DFQATT and CDR2 SNEGSKA (reference sequence). The CDR3 length is 12 residues. The CDR3 nucleotides are TGCAGTGCTGGTCAGGGCCCAGATACGCAGTATTTT. Its translation is CSAGQGPDTQYF.

This clonotype turned up a few times. The rearrangement joins TRBV28 to TRBJ1-2; D unclear. CDR1 is MDHEN and CDR2 is SYDVKM in the germline V gene. The CDR3 contains 13 residues. With 7 bases removed from V and 6 bases from J, the gap between germline ends came to 15 bases. As DNA, the CDR3 is TGTGCCAGCACCTTGGCAGTTTCCCATGGCTACACCTTC. This encodes CASTLAVSHGYTF.

The sample holds a few counts of this clonotype. At one of its ends the junction is not consistent with the germline gene, which may arise from a read error. The chain couples TRBV5-5 to TRBJ2-7; D uncertain. This CDR3 is built from 12 residues. The germline V gene encodes CDR1 SGHKS and CDR2 YYEKEE (reference sequence). The CDR3 spells CASRSQGFVWDF. In DNA, the CDR3 is TGTGCCAGCAGGTCACAAGGGTTCGTGTGGGACTTC.

The chain is built from TRBV13 and TRBJ2-1, with D tentatively TRBD1 (5 bases). V lost 0 bases and J lost 0, with 9 bases in between. The CDR3 length is 16 residues. CDR1 is PRHDT, CDR2 FYEKMQ, per germline (reference sequence). The CDR3: CASSLGQGSSYNEQFF. The CDR3, as DNA: TGTGCCAGCAGCTTAGGGCAGGGAAGCTCCTACAATGAGCAGTTCTTC.